These 27 T cell receptor beta chains were all obtained from the same sample, sequenced in a study of cytomegalovirus exposure and HLA in healthy donors. Both 60 Vbeta primers and 13 Jbeta primers went into the PCR. Sequencing used immunoSEQ multiplex PCR; TCRdb keeps in-frame clones, though not all of them. The sample has about 120,000 clones; under 80% are singletons. Sequencing was performed on PBMCs. Receptors were obtained from a man aged 60 to 69 in good health and CMV-seropositive.

This clone appeared a few times. V gene TRBV28 combines with J gene TRBJ2-5; a possible D gene is TRBD1 (6 bases). Germline lookup yields CDR1 MDHEN and CDR2 SYDVKM. The CDR3 totals 14 residues. V was cut by 5 bases and J by 0 bases, with 10 bases left in between. CDR3 nucleotides: TGTGCCAGCAGTGGACAGTTGTACCAAGAGACCCAGTACTTC. It specifies CASSGQLYQETQYF.

The J gene is TRBJ1-1, the V gene TRBV4-1; D not resolved. CDR1 is MGHRA and CDR2 is YSYEKL in the germline V gene. The CDR3 covers 13 residues. V was trimmed by 0 bases and J by 6 bases, leaving 8 bases between them. CDR3: CASSQDPYAEAFF. The CDR3 coding sequence is TGCGCCAGCAGCCAAGATCCCTATGCTGAAGCTTTCTTT.

The gene calls are TRBV28 and TRBJ1-1; D not resolved. The V and J ends lost 2 bases and 9 bases respectively, with 19 bases between them. Germline-derived CDR1 and CDR2 are MDHEN and SYDVKM. The CDR3 loop spans 15 amino acids. This CDR3 is CASSLTLELSPQAFF. CDR3 nucleotide sequence: TGTGCCAGCAGTTTAACCCTGGAGCTAAGTCCTCAAGCTTTCTTT. Full variable domain (outside the CDR3, taken from reference TRBV28 and TRBJ1-1): DVKVTQSSRYLVKRTGEKVFLECVQDMDHENMFWYRQDPGLGLRLIYFSYDVKMKEKGDIPEGYSVSREKKERFSLILESASTNQTSMYLCASSLTLELSPQAFFGQGTRLTVV.

This chain connects TRBV18 to TRBJ2-3; tentative D call: TRBD2 (6 bases). V lost 4 bases to trimming and J lost 4 bases, with 12 bases between them. CDR3 length: 14 amino acids. The V gene's germline CDR1 is KGHSH and CDR2 LQKENI. The CDR3 sequence is CASSRGGYADTQYF. The DNA for the CDR3 is TGTGCCAGCTCACGAGGAGGGTACGCAGATACGCAGTATTTT.

This chain joins TRBV7-8 and TRBJ2-7; TRBD1 matches at 8 bases. The CDR3 contains 15 residues. The V segment lost 5 bases and the J segment 6 bases; nucleotides outside the gene matches: 12. CDR1 and CDR2 from the germline V gene are SGHVS and FQNEAQ. Written as DNA, the CDR3 is TGTGCCAGCAGCAATGCCAGGGGGCAGTTATCCGAGCAGTACTTC. Translation gives CASSNARGQLSEQYF.

The genes are TRBV6-6 and TRBJ2-5; D is perhaps TRBD2 (7 bases). The CDR3 consists of 15 residues. The germline V and J ends were trimmed by 7 bases and 3 bases, with 18 bases remaining between them. CDR1 is MNHNY, CDR2 SVGAGI, per germline (reference sequence). The CDR3 sequence: CASTLGGAGEETQYF. CDR3 sequence (DNA): TGTGCCAGCACCCTAGGGGGGGCGGGGGAAGAGACCCAGTACTTC.

This clone has more than one count but fewer than ten. CDR3 DNA: TGCGCCAGCAGCTTCCCCTACCGGTGGACAGGGGATAGAATGAACACTGAAGCTTTCTTT. Its translation is CASSFPYRWTGDRMNTEAFF. The chain links TRBV5-1 to TRBJ1-1, with 9 bases lining up with TRBD1. Losses at the gene ends were 2 bases for V and 0 bases for J; bases not matched to a gene: 17. Germline loops: CDR1 SGHRS, CDR2 YFSETQ. The CDR3 contains 20 residues. Using reference TRBV5-1 and TRBJ1-1 for the parts outside the CDR3, the full variable domain is KAGVTQTPRYLIKTRGQQVTLSCSPISGHRSVSWYQQTPGQGLQFLFEYFSETQRNKGNFPGRFSGRQFSNSRSEMNVSTLELGDSALYLCASSFPYRWTGDRMNTEAFFGQGTRLTVV.

This chain links TRBV25-1 with TRBJ1-1, with D possibly TRBD1 on 5 matching bases. Germline-derived CDR1 and CDR2 are MGHDK and SYGVNS. V was shortened by 6 bases and J by 2 bases, with 13 bases between the two germline ends. The CDR3 contains 14 residues. For the CDR3, the DNA is TGTGCCAGCAGCCCCTGGGGCCCCAACACTGAAGCTTTCTTT. It specifies CASSPWGPNTEAFF.

The chain has TRBV5-1 and TRBJ2-7; 7 bases are shared with TRBD1. Looked up from germline, CDR1 is SGHRS and CDR2 is YFSETQ. V gave up 1 base and J gave up 3 bases; unmatched junction bases: 10. The CDR3 has 16 residues. The DNA for the CDR3 is TGCGCCAGCAGCTTGTTAATGGGGGACAGAAGCTACGAGCAGTACTTC. Translated: CASSLLMGDRSYEQYF.

This CDR3 reads CASKPTDRWEQYF. CDR3 DNA sequence: TGTGCCAGCAAACCAACGGACAGATGGGAGCAGTACTTC. The rearrangement joins TRBV6-5 to TRBJ2-7, with D possibly matching TRBD1 (6 bases). Germline values: CDR1 MNHEY, CDR2 SVGAGI. The CDR3 length is 13 residues. The V end was cut by 7 bases, the J end by 7 bases, with 17 bases between.

The V gene is TRBV5-1, the J gene TRBJ2-5; 8 nucleotides align to TRBD1. The CDR3 covers 15 residues. In germline, CDR1 is SGHRS, CDR2 YFSETQ. Trimming at V came to 4 bases and at J to 5 bases, leaving 10 bases not matched to a gene. The DNA of the CDR3 is TGCGCCAGCAGCCCCAACGCAGGGGGCCGTGAGACCCAGTACTTC. As protein: CASSPNAGGRETQYF.

The chain has TRBV5-6 and TRBJ1-4, with D tentatively TRBD1 (6 bases). There are 13 residues in the CDR3. Trimming pared 0 bases from V and 8 bases from J, leaving 8 bases between. Looked up from germline, CDR1 is SGHDT and CDR2 is YYEEEE. The CDR3, as DNA: TGTGCCAGCAGCTTGGGGACAGTAGAAAAACTGTTTTTT. Translating gives CASSLGTVEKLFF. The full variable domain, with the rest looked up from reference TRBV5-6 and TRBJ1-4, is DAGVTQSPTHLIKTRGQQVTLRCSPKSGHDTVSWYQQALGQGPQFIFQYYEEEERQRGNFPDRFSGHQFPNYSSELNVNALLLGDSALYLCASSLGTVEKLFFGSGTQLSVL.

The chain is built from TRBV29-1 and TRBJ2-7; D might be TRBD2 (5 bases). Trimming took off 4 bases at V and 0 bases at J, with 13 bases between the two ends. There are 14 residues in the CDR3. Germline loops: CDR1 SQVTM, CDR2 ANQGSEA. The CDR3 protein is CSVGGLPPSYEQYF. The CDR3 DNA is TGCAGCGTTGGAGGGCTTCCTCCCTCCTACGAGCAGTACTTC.

The CDR3 nucleotides read TGTGCCAGCTCAAGCTCTGGCAGGGACTATGGCTACACCTTC. Protein: CASSSSGRDYGYTF. J is TRBJ1-2 and V is TRBV18, with a weak D call TRBD1 (5 bases). Between the trimmed V and J ends, which lost 5 bases and 3 bases, there was a span of 13 bases. Germline V CDR1 and CDR2: KGHSH, LQKENI. The CDR3 is 14 amino acids.

This chain uses TRBV7-3 with TRBJ2-5, with 11 bases identical to TRBD2. This CDR3 region has 16 residues. V shed 4 bases and J 5 bases; nucleotides not matched to a gene: 9. In germline, CDR1 is SGHTA, CDR2 FQGTGA. The CDR3 DNA is TGTGCCAGCAGCTATAGTAGCGGGGGGGGACGGGAGACCCAGTACTTC. Amino acids: CASSYSSGGGRETQYF.

The V call is TRBV4-2, the J call TRBJ1-1, with 10 positions matching TRBD1. There are 15 residues in the CDR3. Per the germline V gene, CDR1 is LGHNA and CDR2 is YNFKEQ. The V gene end was trimmed by 4 bases and the J gene end by 3 bases; junction bases not matched to a gene: 5. DNA for the CDR3: TGTGCCAGCAGCCCAGGGGACAGGGGAGACACTGAAGCTTTCTTT. Its translation: CASSPGDRGDTEAFF.

The V and J genes are TRBV4-1 and TRBJ2-3; D gene ambiguous. The germline V gene encodes CDR1 MGHRA and CDR2 YSYEKL. The CDR3 loop spans 15 amino acids. With 0 bases removed from V and 4 bases from J, the gap between germline ends came to 11 bases. The CDR3 sequence is CASSQDHRGPDTQYF. The CDR3, as DNA: TGCGCCAGCAGCCAAGACCACCGAGGCCCAGATACGCAGTATTTT.

The J gene is TRBJ1-6, the V gene TRBV7-8; D is unresolved. CDR1 and CDR2 (germline): SGHVS, FQNEAQ. V lost 4 bases, J lost 6 bases, and 13 bases lay in between. The CDR3 sequence is 15 residues long. The CDR3 DNA is TGTGCCAGCAGCTCCCGGTCGTTCCCTAATTCACCCCTCCACTTT. Translated, it gives CASSSRSFPNSPLHF.

This CDR3 is CASRRSADMNTEAFF. Here the CDR3 DNA reads TGTGCCAGCAGGCGGTCGGCAGATATGAACACTGAAGCTTTCTTT. V and J are TRBV6-1 and TRBJ1-1; D gene uncertain. The CDR3 extends over 15 amino acids. V was trimmed by 6 bases and J by 0 bases, leaving 14 bases between them. Germline lookup yields CDR1 MNHNS and CDR2 SASEGT.

The chain is built from TRBV20-1 and TRBJ2-5; 8 positions match TRBD2. TRBJ2-7 explains the end of the DNA better; the J call may be wrong. Per germline, CDR1 DFQATT and CDR2 SNEGSKA (reference sequence). The CDR3 runs 11 residues. CDR3 DNA: TGCAGTGCTCCAACTAGCGGCGAGCAGTACTTC. Translated, it gives CSAPTSGEQYF.

V usage is TRBV29-1 and J usage is TRBJ1-2; D is possibly TRBD1 (6 bases). Germline CDR1 reads SQVTM; CDR2 reads ANQGSEA. There are 15 residues in the CDR3. V lost 0 bases and J 5 bases, leaving 16 bases between the germline ends. The CDR3 DNA follows: TGCAGCGTTGAAGAAGATGAGGGGGTCGGGTATGGCTACACCTTC. Protein sequence: CSVEEDEGVGYGYTF.

The chain recombines TRBV18 with TRBJ2-7; D is possibly TRBD1 (6 bases). V gave up 2 bases and J gave up 1 base, with 9 bases separating them. The CDR3 consists of 14 residues. Germline CDR1 reads KGHSH; CDR2 reads LQKENI. This chain's CDR3 is CASSPNRESYEQYF. In nucleotides, the CDR3 is TGTGCCAGCTCACCAAACAGGGAATCCTACGAGCAGTACTTC.

The chain has TRBV6-5 and TRBJ1-6, with 7 bases aligning to TRBD1. CDR1 is MNHEY, CDR2 SVGAGI, per germline. Trimming took 5 bases from V and 8 from J; bases not matched to a gene: 9. The CDR3 has 15 amino acids. CDR3: CASSPRQGSDSPLHF. The CDR3 region has the DNA TGTGCCAGCAGTCCCCGACAGGGCTCGGATTCACCCCTCCACTTT.

This chain joins TRBV18 and TRBJ1-1; D gene unclear. Germline CDR1 is KGHSH and CDR2 is LQKENI. The CDR3 is made up of 15 amino acids. Trimming stripped 1 base from V and 1 base from J, with 10 bases between. This CDR3 reads CASSPRPGKNTEAFF. DNA for the CDR3: TGTGCCAGCTCACCACGCCCGGGGAAGAACACTGAAGCTTTCTTT.

The chain joins TRBV10-3 to TRBJ2-7; 10 bases match TRBD1. Germline trimming cut 10 bases from V and 1 base from J; bases unmatched to any gene: 13. The CDR3 spans 16 residues. CDR1 is ENHRY, CDR2 SYGVKD, per germline. The CDR3: CATYSPGTGVSYEQYF. The CDR3 nucleotides read TGTGCCACCTACAGCCCTGGGACAGGGGTTTCCTACGAGCAGTACTTC.

J is TRBJ2-5 and V is TRBV5-1, with 14 bases fitting TRBD2. Trimming cost V 4 bases and J 5 bases; bases outside gene matches: 7. CDR1 is SGHRS and CDR2 is YFSETQ in the germline V gene. The CDR3 consists of 16 residues. CDR3 amino acids: CASSTGTSGGTETQYF. The CDR3 coding sequence is TGCGCCAGCAGCACCGGGACTAGCGGGGGAACGGAGACCCAGTACTTC.

The rearrangement uses TRBV29-1 and TRBJ2-5; the match to TRBD2 covers 9 bases. Germline values: CDR1 SQVTM, CDR2 ANQGSEA. The CDR3 consists of 13 residues. V lost 6 bases, J lost 5 bases, and 7 bases stayed unmatched. CDR3 residues: CSVSRTSVETQYF. For the CDR3, the DNA is TGCAGCGTATCTCGGACTAGCGTGGAGACCCAGTACTTC. The full variable domain, completed using reference TRBV29-1 and TRBJ2-5, is SAVISQKPSRDICQRGTSLTIQCQVDSQVTMMFWYRQQPGQSLTLIATANQGSEATYESGFVIDKFPISRPNLTFSTLTVSNMSPEDSSIYLCSVSRTSVETQYFGPGTRLLVL.